These 23 T cell receptor beta chains originate from one sample sequenced in a study of breast tumors, draining lymph nodes, adjacent tissues. A single record per CDR3 protein comes from TCRdb applying MiXCR to the multiplex PCR reads. The sample has more than 12,000 distinct CDR3 sequences, approximately 50% seen once. The specimen sequenced was tumor-adjacent breast tissue. These receptors all stem from a female donor with breast cancer. Some clones in this sample may be carry-over from other donors' samples.

The chain joins TRBV19 to TRBJ1-5; D may be TRBD1 (5 bases). The CDR3 is 14 residues long. Trimming removed 8 bases at V and 7 bases at J, with 18 bases between. The germline gives CDR1 LNHDA, CDR2 SQIVND (reference sequence). For the CDR3, the DNA is TGTGCCAGTGGAGAGAGGACACTACTGCAGCCCCAGCATTTT. As protein: CASGERTLLQPQHF.

The chain combines TRBV11-1 with TRBJ2-3; 8 nucleotides line up with TRBD2. The germline CDR1 and CDR2 sequences are SGHAT and FQDESV (reference sequence). V was pared by 4 bases and J by 2 bases, with 5 bases of the junction left unmatched. CDR3 size: 15 residues. The CDR3: CASSSRGGNTDTQYF. In DNA form, the CDR3 reads TGTGCCAGCAGCTCACGGGGGGGGAACACAGATACGCAGTATTTT.

In this sample, this clonotype turned up many times. V usage is TRBV3-1 and J usage is TRBJ1-2; D ambiguous. The CDR3 runs to 14 residues. Germline CDR1 and CDR2: LGHDT and YNNKEL (reference sequence). The ends were cut back, 3 bases at V and 2 bases at J, with 10 bases in the middle. This CDR3 is CASSHRGLNYGYTF. In DNA form, the CDR3 reads TGTGCCAGCAGCCATCGCGGGCTGAACTATGGCTACACCTTC.

This clonotype is labeled as medium-sized. V gene TRBV20-1 combines with J gene TRBJ2-3; TRBD2 might be the D (5 bases). Germline V gives CDR1 DFQATT, CDR2 SNEGSKA (reference sequence). The V and J ends lost 0 bases and 1 base respectively, with 11 bases between them. This CDR3 comprises 15 residues. DNA for the CDR3: TGCAGTGCTAGAGATCCAGCGGTGCGCACAGATACGCAGTATTTT. Translation: CSARDPAVRTDTQYF.

This clonotype showed up many times. The V call is TRBV7-9, the J call TRBJ1-4; possibly TRBD1 for D (5 bases). This CDR3 contains 15 residues. In germline, CDR1 is SEHNR, CDR2 FQNEAQ (reference sequence). The V and J ends lost 1 base and 7 bases respectively, with 13 bases between them. The CDR3 here is CASSLEGLRSEKLFF. The CDR3 DNA is TGTGCCAGCAGCTTAGAGGGGTTAAGGAGTGAAAAACTGTTTTTT.

This rearrangement joins TRBV4-2 to TRBJ1-6; TRBD1 aligns across 7 bases. This CDR3 comprises 15 residues. Germline loops: CDR1 LGHNA, CDR2 YNFKEQ. Unmatched junction bases numbered 4, after V lost 0 bases and J lost 8 bases. The CDR3 nucleotides are TGTGCCAGCAGCCAAGATCGCGACAGGGATTCACCCCTCCACTTT. It is translated as CASSQDRDRDSPLHF.

The chain uses TRBV20-1 and TRBJ2-3; 7 nucleotides align to TRBD2. This CDR3 has 14 amino acids. Germline CDR1 is DFQATT and CDR2 is SNEGSKA (reference sequence). The junction had 6 bases not matched to a gene; V was cut back by 6 bases and J by 0 bases. The CDR3 is CSAWGGTSTDTQYF. In DNA form, the CDR3 reads TGCAGTGCCTGGGGAGGGACTAGCACAGATACGCAGTATTTT.

Judged by abundance, this clonotype is medium-sized. The chain is built from TRBV10-3 and TRBJ2-2; TRBD2 agrees at 7 bases. The CDR3 is 13 residues long. V lost 9 bases to trimming and J lost 3 bases; unmatched junction nucleotides: 4. Germline lookup yields CDR1 ENHRY and CDR2 SYGVKD. DNA of the CDR3: TGTGCCATGAGCGGGGTAGACACCGGGGAGCTGTTTTTT. It specifies CAMSGVDTGELFF.

DNA for the CDR3: TGCGCCAGCAGCTCGATCTCTATATTCTTATGTGCTAACTATGGCTACACCTTC. It is translated as CASSSISIFLCANYGYTF. The chain employs TRBV10-1 and TRBJ1-2, with unresolved D. The CDR3 is 18 amino acids. The germline CDR1 and CDR2 sequences are WNHNN and SYGVQD (reference sequence). Trimming shortened V by 6 bases and J by 0 bases, and 23 bases separated the two germline ends.

With respect to this clonotype: A much larger clone sits a single nucleotide away, making a read error possible. CDR3 in amino acids: CASSLTGAAANVLTF. CDR3 in DNA: TGTGCCAGCAGCTTAACAGGGGCGGCGGCCAACGTCCTGACTTTC. This rearrangement joins TRBV11-2 to TRBJ2-6; TRBD1 agrees at 7 bases. The germline gives CDR1 SGHAT, CDR2 FQNNGV. J gave up 6 bases and V 2 bases, and 4 bases lay outside the gene matches. The CDR3 totals 15 residues.

The chain is built from TRBV7-2 and TRBJ2-1; D unclear. Trimming took off 2 bases at V and 5 bases at J, with 10 bases between the two ends. The CDR3 totals 14 residues. In germline, CDR1 is SGHTA, CDR2 FQGNSA. The CDR3 nucleotides read TGTGCCAGCAGCTTATGGGGAACTAACAATGAGCAGTTCTTC. Translating gives CASSLWGTNNEQFF.

The sample holds one count of this clonotype. J is TRBJ1-5 and V is TRBV29-1; D gene uncertain. In germline, CDR1 is SQVTM, CDR2 ANQGSEA. Trimming pared 0 bases from V and 1 base from J, leaving 7 bases between. This CDR3 is 14 amino acids long. This CDR3 reads CSVEDRQSNQPQHF. Here the CDR3 DNA reads TGCAGCGTTGAAGACCGGCAGAGCAATCAGCCCCAGCATTTT.

By proportion, this clonotype is medium-sized. V and J are TRBV5-8 and TRBJ2-7, with 8 bases fitting TRBD1. CDR3 length equals 14 residues. From germline, CDR1 is SGHTS and CDR2 YDEGEE. V lost 3 bases to trimming and J lost 3 bases; unmatched junction nucleotides: 5. The CDR3 spells CASSSGGAGYEQYF. In DNA form, the CDR3 reads TGTGCCAGCAGCTCAGGGGGCGCCGGCTACGAGCAGTACTTC.

V and J are TRBV20-1 and TRBJ2-7, with 9 bases identical to TRBD1. This CDR3 is 15 amino acids long. The V gene end was trimmed by 2 bases and the J gene end by 3 bases; junction bases not matched to a gene: 8. CDR1 DFQATT and CDR2 SNEGSKA come from the germline V gene (reference sequence). The CDR3 loop is CSARSPGTGFYEQYF. CDR3 coding DNA: TGCAGTGCTAGATCCCCCGGGACAGGGTTCTACGAGCAGTACTTC.

J is TRBJ1-2 and V is TRBV4-2; D is perhaps TRBD1 (5 bases). Germline V CDR1 and CDR2: LGHNA, YNFKEQ. The CDR3 has 13 residues. The V end lost 4 bases, the J end lost 4 bases, and 10 bases lay between the germline ends. As DNA, the CDR3 is TGTGCCAGCAGCCTCTGGGACGCCTATGGCTACACCTTC. Its protein product is CASSLWDAYGYTF.

This chain joins TRBV7-3 and TRBJ2-2; D gene ambiguous. CDR1 is SGHTA and CDR2 is FQGTGA in the germline V gene. This CDR3 comprises 12 residues. Trimming stripped 6 bases from V and 6 bases from J, with 8 bases between. This chain's CDR3 is CASRLGAGELFF. The DNA for the CDR3 is TGTGCCAGCAGATTAGGTGCCGGGGAGCTGTTTTTT.

The chain recombines TRBV13 with TRBJ2-7; 11 bases fit TRBD2. Germline V gene lookup returns CDR1 PRHDT and CDR2 FYEKMQ (reference sequence). The CDR3 has 18 residues. J gave up 0 bases and V 5 bases, and 12 bases lay outside the gene matches. CDR3 protein: CASSEEGVGTSGSYEQYF. The DNA of the CDR3 is TGTGCCAGCAGCGAAGAGGGGGTTGGGACTAGCGGCTCCTACGAGCAGTACTTC.

The genes are TRBV10-3 and TRBJ2-7; possible D gene TRBD1, 5 bases. Trimming stripped 4 bases from V and 2 bases from J, with 6 bases between. The CDR3 runs 12 residues. Germline V gene sequence: CDR1 ENHRY, CDR2 SYGVKD. The CDR3 sequence: CAISGQPYEQYF. The DNA for the CDR3 is TGTGCCATCAGTGGACAGCCCTACGAGCAGTACTTC.

This clonotype was seen a handful of times. The CDR3 DNA is TGCAGTGCTAGAATAGCGGGGGGGCCAGGTCTCACAGATACGCAGTATTTT. Encoded protein: CSARIAGGPGLTDTQYF. The chain couples TRBV20-1 to TRBJ2-3; 11 bases line up with TRBD2. The V gene's germline CDR1 is DFQATT and CDR2 SNEGSKA (reference sequence). The CDR3 totals 17 residues. Trimming removed 2 bases from V and 2 bases from J; junction bases left unmatched: 9.

The chain is built from TRBV7-9 and TRBJ2-1; D possibly uses TRBD1 or TRBD2 (5 bases each). From germline, CDR1 is SEHNR and CDR2 FQNEAQ (reference sequence). The CDR3 covers 12 residues. Trimming pared 1 base from V and 16 bases from J, leaving 14 bases between. The DNA for the CDR3 is TGTGCCAGCAGCTTAGAATTCCAGGGAGAATTCTTC. As protein: CASSLEFQGEFF. Using reference TRBV7-9 and TRBJ2-1 for the parts outside the CDR3, the full variable domain is DTGVSQNPRHKITKRGQNVTFRCDPISEHNRLYWYRQTLGQGPEFLTYFQNEAQLEKSRLLSDRFSAERPKGSFSTLEIQRTEQGDSAMYLCASSLEFQGEFFGPGTRLTVL.

This clonotype was counted a few times. V gene TRBV20-1 combines with J gene TRBJ1-2; 7 bases line up with TRBD1. J gave up 8 bases and V 0 bases, and 3 bases lay outside the gene matches. CDR3 length: 12 amino acids. Germline loops: CDR1 DFQATT, CDR2 SNEGSKA (reference sequence). The CDR3 DNA reads as TGCAGTGCTAGAGAACAGGGGTGGGGCTACACCTTC. This codes for CSAREQGWGYTF.

The rearrangement uses TRBV19 and TRBJ2-6; TRBD1 agrees at 12 bases. The CDR3 is 20 amino acids. The trim removed 1 base at V and 2 bases at J, leaving 9 bases unmatched. Germline V gene sequence: CDR1 LNHDA, CDR2 SQIVND (reference sequence). The DNA of the CDR3 is TGTGCCAGTAGTATAGCTCTCACCGGGACAGGGGGCCCTGGGGCCAACGTCCTGACTTTC. Protein sequence: CASSIALTGTGGPGANVLTF.

This clonotype was recorded many times. A much larger clonotype is one base distant, so this may be a read error. This chain connects TRBV11-3 to TRBJ2-7; D gene ambiguous. Trimming cost V 0 bases and J 3 bases, with 12 bases left between them. The CDR3 totals 15 residues. The germline gives CDR1 SGHNT, CDR2 YENEEA. In DNA form, the CDR3 reads TGTGCCAGCAGCTTAGATGGTCCTACCGGCTACGAGCAGTACTTC. Its protein product is CASSLDGPTGYEQYF. The variable domain in full, with the rest retrieved from reference TRBV11-3 and TRBJ2-7, is EAGVVQSPRYKIIEKKQPVAFWCNPISGHNTLYWYLQNLGQGPELLIRYENEEAVDDSQLPKDRFSAERLKGVDSTLKIQPAELGDSAVYLCASSLDGPTGYEQYFGPGTRLTVT.